Listed here are 23 T cell receptor beta chains from one sample, sequenced in a study of early T cells in non-severe SARS-CoV-2 infection. TCRdb used MiXCR to reprocess the 5' RACE reads, holding one entry per CDR3 protein. The sample has over 50,000 distinct CDR3 sequences; approximately 9% are singletons. The specimen was whole blood. The receptors were sampled from an adult who was a healthcare worker with PCR-confirmed SARS-CoV-2 infection or an uninfected control (not recorded which).

The V call is TRBV4-2, the J call TRBJ2-1; 10 bases line up with TRBD2. CDR3 size: 17 residues. V dropped 0 bases and J dropped 5; count of bases not matched to a gene: 7. CDR1 and CDR2 from the germline V gene are LGHNA and YNFKEQ. The CDR3 sequence: CASSQDPSSGGHNEQFF. The CDR3 DNA is TGTGCCAGCAGCCAAGATCCGTCTAGCGGGGGTCACAATGAGCAGTTCTTC.

CDR3 residues: CASSTQREAQYF. The CDR3 DNA reads as TGTGCCAGCAGTACTCAGAGAGAGGCGCAGTATTTT. This chain joins TRBV6-1 and TRBJ2-3; D unclear. CDR3 size: 12 residues. Trimming took off 5 bases at V and 10 bases at J, with 13 bases between the two ends. The germline CDR1 and CDR2 sequences are MNHNS and SASEGT.

This clonotype came up a few times. This chain uses TRBV28 with TRBJ2-7; TRBD1 aligns across 10 bases. V shed 5 bases, J shed 12 bases, and the junction held 13 bases outside the gene matches. The CDR3 totals 14 residues. Germline values: CDR1 MDHEN, CDR2 SYDVKM. CDR3 loop: CASSLAGGQGKPYV. The CDR3 region has the DNA TGTGCCAGCAGTCTCGCGGGGGGACAGGGGAAACCGTACGTC.

This clonotype was counted at least ten times. The chain carries TRBV7-2 and TRBJ2-4; no definite D call. CDR3 size: 16 residues. The ends were cut back, 6 bases at V and 1 base at J, with 16 bases in the middle. Germline V gives CDR1 SGHTA, CDR2 FQGNSA. The CDR3: CASSPNVVMAKNIQYF. In nucleotides, the CDR3 is TGTGCCAGCAGTCCAAATGTGGTAATGGCCAAAAACATTCAGTACTTC.

This clonotype was found many times. The chain couples TRBV3-1 to TRBJ2-3; D assignment may be TRBD1 or TRBD2 (5 bases each). V lost 3 bases and J lost 1, with 14 bases in between. The CDR3 runs 16 residues. Germline values: CDR1 LGHDT, CDR2 YNNKEL (reference sequence). CDR3 amino acids: CASSHGASYGTDTQYF. CDR3 sequence (DNA): TGTGCCAGCAGCCACGGGGCGAGTTATGGCACAGATACGCAGTATTTT.

The V gene is TRBV2, the J gene TRBJ2-7; possibly TRBD1 for D (5 bases). There are 13 residues in the CDR3. V was clipped by 8 bases and J by 0 bases, with 11 bases between them. Germline lookup yields CDR1 SNHLY and CDR2 FYNNEI. This CDR3 is CASAKQVSYEQYV. In nucleotides, the CDR3 is TGTGCCAGCGCAAAACAGGTCTCCTACGAGCAGTACGTC.

A few counts support this clonotype. The rearrangement uses TRBV4-1 and TRBJ1-2; D call uncertain. Germline V CDR1 and CDR2: MGHRA, YSYEKL. The CDR3 runs to 16 residues. V was trimmed by 4 bases and J by 0 bases, leaving 15 bases between them. Written as DNA, the CDR3 is TGCGCCAGCAGCCCCTCCTTGGCGGCAGCTAACTATGGCTACACCTTC. Protein product: CASSPSLAAANYGYTF.

This clonotype was detected only a few times. The chain carries TRBV30 and TRBJ1-4, with D possibly being TRBD1 (5 bases). V was shortened by 2 bases and J by 4 bases, with 14 bases between the two germline ends. Germline CDR1 and CDR2: GTSNPN and SVGIG (reference sequence). CDR3 length: 15 amino acids. CDR3 sequence reads: CAWSLPGRLNEKLFF. CDR3 coding DNA: TGTGCCTGGAGTCTACCGGGACGCCTTAATGAAAAACTGTTTTTT.

The table lists this clonotype with a few counts. The J gene is TRBJ2-1, the V gene TRBV20-1; a weak D match, TRBD1 (6 bases). The V end lost 3 bases, the J end lost 10 bases, and 19 bases lay between the germline ends. CDR1 is DFQATT and CDR2 is SNEGSKA in the germline V gene (reference sequence). CDR3 length: 14 amino acids. The DNA for the CDR3 is TGCAGTGCTAGTGCCCCCTGGACAGTCAACGAGCAGTTCTTC. Amino acid sequence: CSASAPWTVNEQFF.

This clonotype was counted at least ten times. J is TRBJ2-1 and V is TRBV2, with TRBD2 identical over 9 bases. The CDR3 has 14 amino acids. Trimming cost V 7 bases and J 4 bases; bases outside gene matches: 5. Germline CDR1 is SNHLY and CDR2 is FYNNEI. This CDR3 is CASTQSGGYNEQFF. As DNA, the CDR3 is TGTGCCAGCACCCAAAGCGGGGGGTACAATGAGCAGTTCTTC.

The chain combines TRBV6-5 with TRBJ1-1, with 10 bases that match TRBD1. Trimming cost V 2 bases and J 1 base; bases outside gene matches: 4. CDR1 and CDR2 (germline): MNHEY, SVGAGI. CDR3 length: 16 residues. Here the CDR3 reads CASSYGDRGSNTEAFF. CDR3 in DNA: TGTGCCAGCAGTTACGGGGACAGGGGTTCGAACACTGAAGCTTTCTTT.

At least ten counts were recorded for this clonotype. The genes are TRBV3-1 and TRBJ1-2, with 7 bases aligning to TRBD1. The CDR3 has 16 residues. The trim removed 4 bases at V and 2 bases at J, leaving 10 bases unmatched. Germline CDR1 is LGHDT and CDR2 is YNNKEL (reference sequence). This chain's CDR3 is CASSRQGTESNYGYTF. CDR3 DNA sequence: TGTGCCAGCAGCCGCCAGGGGACAGAATCGAACTATGGCTACACCTTC.

This clonotype has at least ten counts. The CDR3 loop is CSASRGDQPQHF. Written as DNA, the CDR3 is TGCAGTGCTAGCAGGGGGGATCAGCCCCAGCATTTT. The rearrangement joins TRBV20-1 to TRBJ1-5; 7 bases fit TRBD1. V dropped 3 bases and J dropped 5; count of bases not matched to a gene: 1. Germline values: CDR1 DFQATT, CDR2 SNEGSKA (reference sequence). The length of the CDR3 is 12 residues.

This clonotype was detected many times. The chain joins TRBV30 to TRBJ1-1, with D perhaps TRBD1 (5 bases). The CDR3 is made up of 13 amino acids. The V gene's germline CDR1 is GTSNPN and CDR2 SVGIG (reference sequence). Trimming cost V 6 bases and J 3 bases, with 14 bases left between them. CDR3 DNA: TGTGCCTGCGCCGGGACGAGGTACACTGAAGCTTTCTTT. Amino acid sequence: CACAGTRYTEAFF.

This clonotype has at least ten counts. The V call is TRBV29-1, the J call TRBJ2-3, with D maybe TRBD1 (6 bases). Trimming left V 6 bases short and J 6 bases short, with 16 bases between. There are 13 residues in the CDR3. Germline V gene data show CDR1 as SQVTM and CDR2 as ANQGSEA. In nucleotides, the CDR3 is TGCAGCGTATACGGGACAAATGGGGATACGCAGTATTTT. The encoded protein is CSVYGTNGDTQYF.

This clonotype showed up many times. This rearrangement joins TRBV6-6 to TRBJ2-6; D not resolved. CDR3 length: 15 amino acids. Trimming pared 6 bases from V and 2 bases from J, leaving 11 bases between. CDR1 is MNHNY, CDR2 SVGAGI, per germline (reference sequence). CDR3 DNA: TGTGCCAGCAGCACAGTTGATCCTGGGGCCAACGTCCTGACTTTC. Amino acid sequence: CASSTVDPGANVLTF.

This clonotype was recorded many times. The chain uses TRBV24-1 and TRBJ1-1; tentative D call: TRBD1 (6 bases). V dropped 0 bases and J dropped 5 bases, with 21 bases sitting between them. CDR3 length equals 18 residues. Germline CDR1 reads KGHDR; CDR2 reads SFDVKD. Here the CDR3 reads CATSDLDRLPPGVTEAFF. The CDR3 nucleotides are TGTGCCACCAGTGATTTGGACAGGCTCCCACCAGGGGTTACTGAAGCTTTCTTT.

The sample holds many counts of this clonotype. This sequence joins TRBV5-1 and TRBJ1-1; TRBD1 is a possible D gene (5 bases). Germline V gives CDR1 SGHRS, CDR2 YFSETQ. CDR3 size: 15 residues. Between the trimmed V and J ends, which lost 4 bases and 5 bases, there was a span of 18 bases. This chain's CDR3 is CASSPLLGGETEAFF. The DNA of the CDR3 is TGCGCCAGCAGCCCACTATTGGGAGGGGAAACTGAAGCTTTCTTT.

The V and J genes are TRBV5-6 and TRBJ1-6, with D hard to call. Germline CDR1 SGHDT, CDR2 YYEEEE. The CDR3 has 12 amino acids. Trimming shortened V by 2 bases and J by 9 bases, and 6 bases separated the two germline ends. The DNA for the CDR3 is TGTGCCAGCAGCTTCTCCGTTTCACCCCTCCACTTT. Residues: CASSFSVSPLHF.

This rearrangement joins TRBV3-1 to TRBJ2-1; TRBD2 matches 9 bases. The ends lost 4 bases at V and 4 bases at J; junction bases unmatched: 5. CDR1 is LGHDT, CDR2 YNNKEL, per germline (reference sequence). This CDR3 region has 15 residues. CDR3 in amino acids: CASSLPAGGYNEQFF. In DNA, the CDR3 is TGTGCCAGCAGCCTCCCAGCGGGGGGTTACAATGAGCAGTTCTTC.

This clonotype was seen a handful of times. The chain recombines TRBV12-3 or TRBV12-4 with TRBJ2-5; D is unclear. Between the trimmed V and J ends, which lost 4 bases and 8 bases, there was a span of 14 bases. This CDR3 has 13 amino acids. In nucleotides, the CDR3 is TGTGCCAGCAGTTCTGAGTGGTCCGTCACCCAGTACTTC. Translating it yields CASSSEWSVTQYF.

This clonotype was recorded many times. This chain links TRBV7-8 with TRBJ2-1, with 11 bases aligning to TRBD1. The germline V gene encodes CDR1 SGHVS and CDR2 FQNEAQ. The ends lost 3 bases at V and 7 bases at J; junction bases unmatched: 5. The CDR3 has 15 residues. The CDR3 region is CASSFLGQGENEQFF. The CDR3 bases are TGTGCCAGCAGCTTTTTGGGACAGGGGGAAAATGAGCAGTTCTTC.

The chain has TRBV6-1 and TRBJ1-1; D remains ambiguous. The V and J ends lost 7 bases and 0 bases respectively, with 12 bases between them. The length of the CDR3 is 14 residues. Germline V gives CDR1 MNHNS, CDR2 SASEGT. The CDR3 sequence is CASTLDGLNTEAFF. DNA for the CDR3: TGTGCCAGCACCCTGGACGGACTGAACACTGAAGCTTTCTTT.